A selection of T cell receptor beta chains follows, all from one sample in a study of early T cells in non-severe SARS-CoV-2 infection. TCRdb fed the 5' RACE reads into MiXCR, producing one record per CDR3 protein. The top ten clones hold 4.5% to 5.5% of a sample with some 59,000 distinct CDR3 sequences, roughly a tenth of them seen once. Sequencing was carried out using whole blood. These receptors originate from an adult who was a healthcare worker with PCR-confirmed SARS-CoV-2 infection or an uninfected control (not recorded which). Each CDR3 is given with its conserved first and last residue. Fields, in order: V gene, D gene, clone size, J gene, CDR3 protein, CDR3 DNA. A D gene is named only where the DNA matches it firmly. The listing skips clone size in some rows; elsewhere it reads once, few, many or a size class.

V: TRBV20-1; D: TRBD2; size: many; J: TRBJ2-5; CDR3: CSAESGGGGETQYF; DNA: TGCAGTGCTGAAAGCGGGGGAGGAGGAGAGACCCAGTACTTC
V: TRBV29-1; D: TRBD2; size: many; J: TRBJ2-1; CDR3: CSITPPLAGNTNEQFF; DNA: TGCAGCATCACCCCCCCCCTAGCGGGGAATACCAATGAGCAGTTCTTC
V: TRBV7-2; D: -; size: many; J: TRBJ2-7; CDR3: CASSLAPGTFYEQYF; DNA: TGTGCCAGCAGCTTAGCCCCCGGGACGTTCTACGAGCAGTACTTC
V: TRBV12-3/TRBV12-4; D: -; size: few; J: TRBJ2-7; CDR3: CASSMSASSYEQYF; DNA: TGTGCCAGCAGCATGAGCGCCAGCTCCTACGAGCAGTACTTC
V: TRBV7-6; D: TRBD1; size: many; J: TRBJ2-6; CDR3: CASSPKSRDRSLSGANVLTF; DNA: TGTGCCAGCAGCCCCAAGAGCCGGGACAGATCCCTCTCTGGGGCCAACGTCCTGACTTTC
V: TRBV4-3; D: -; size: -; J: TRBJ2-7; CDR3: CASSQTLGTYEQYF; DNA: TGCGCCAGCAGCCAGACCCTAGGGACATACGAGCAGTACTTC
V: TRBV19; D: -; size: -; J: TRBJ2-7; CDR3: CASSLRVGLYEQYF; DNA: TGTGCCAGTAGCCTTAGGGTGGGTCTCTACGAGCAGTACTTC
V: TRBV28; D: -; size: few; J: TRBJ2-1; CDR3: CASSLATFSYNEQFF; DNA: TGTGCCAGCAGTCTTGCGACTTTTTCCTACAATGAGCAGTTCTTC
V: TRBV5-1; D: TRBD1; size: many; J: TRBJ2-7; CDR3: CASSRDRNYEQYF; DNA: TGCGCCAGCAGTCGGGACAGAAATTACGAGCAGTACTTC
V: TRBV21-1; D: -; size: few; J: TRBJ1-4; CDR3: CASSPYSGTGKEKLFF; DNA: TGTGCCAGCAGCCCCTACTCCGGGACAGGGAAAGAAAAACTGTTTTTT
V: TRBV4-1; D: -; size: few; J: TRBJ2-5; CDR3: CASSPSTRYQETQYF; DNA: TGCGCCAGCAGCCCATCAACTAGATACCAAGAGACCCAGTACTTC
V: TRBV6-2/TRBV6-3; D: -; size: many; J: TRBJ2-7; CDR3: CASTDPITYEQYF; DNA: TGTGCCAGCACCGACCCTATTACCTACGAGCAGTACTTC
V: TRBV10-3; D: TRBD2; size: -; J: TRBJ2-1; CDR3: CAISRTSGDNEQFF; DNA: TGTGCCATCAGCCGGACTAGCGGAGACAATGAGCAGTTCTTC
V: TRBV5-1; D: TRBD2; size: -; J: TRBJ2-1; CDR3: CASSPRTSGGNEQFF; DNA: TGCGCCAGCAGCCCGAGGACTAGCGGGGGCAATGAGCAGTTCTTC
V: TRBV24-1; D: -; size: many; J: TRBJ2-3; CDR3: CATSDPVAFGTDTQYF; DNA: TGTGCCACCAGTGATCCGGTGGCGTTTGGCACAGATACGCAGTATTTT
V: TRBV4-1; D: -; size: few; J: TRBJ2-7; CDR3: CASSHGRSYEQYF; DNA: TGCGCCAGCAGCCACGGACGGTCCTACGAGCAGTACTTC
V: TRBV5-1; D: -; size: -; J: TRBJ1-4; CDR3: CASSFGDSTNEKLFF; DNA: TGCGCCAGCAGCTTCGGGGATTCAACTAATGAAAAACTGTTTTTT
V: TRBV7-9; D: TRBD2; size: many; J: TRBJ2-1; CDR3: CASSLIRLASNEQFF; DNA: TGTGCCAGCAGCTTGATAAGACTAGCGTCGAATGAGCAGTTCTTC
V: TRBV29-1; D: -; size: many; J: TRBJ1-1; CDR3: CSVSRGDTEAFF; DNA: TGCAGCGTTTCAAGAGGCGACACTGAAGCTTTCTTT
V: TRBV11-2; D: TRBD1; size: few; J: TRBJ2-3; CDR3: CASSVLGTAASDTQYF; DNA: TGTGCCAGCAGCGTGCTAGGGACAGCCGCAAGCGATACGCAGTATTTT
V: TRBV5-1; D: -; size: few; J: TRBJ1-1; CDR3: CASSLRGVDTEAFF; DNA: TGCGCCAGCAGCTTGCGTGGGGTCGACACTGAAGCTTTCTTT
V: TRBV12-3/TRBV12-4; D: -; size: many; J: TRBJ2-7; CDR3: CASSFVGTANEQYF; DNA: TGTGCCAGCAGTTTCGTAGGGACTGCCAACGAGCAGTACTTC
V: TRBV29-1; D: -; size: few; J: TRBJ1-1; CDR3: CSGRGGTEAFF; DNA: TGCAGCGGGAGGGGGGGCACTGAAGCTTTCTTT
V: TRBV20-1; D: -; size: few; J: TRBJ1-5; CDR3: CSARSAENSNQPQHF; DNA: TGCAGTGCTAGGAGCGCGGAAAATAGCAATCAGCCCCAGCATTTT
V: TRBV6-1; D: -; size: many; J: TRBJ1-1; CDR3: CASSEKGGAGEAFF; DNA: TGTGCCAGCAGTGAAAAGGGCGGTGCGGGTGAAGCTTTCTTT
V: TRBV7-2; D: -; size: -; J: TRBJ2-1; CDR3: CASSLVGREQFF; DNA: TGTGCCAGCAGCTTAGTGGGGCGTGAGCAGTTCTTC
V: TRBV6-4; D: TRBD2; size: -; J: TRBJ2-1; CDR3: CASSDSGGGVNEQFF; DNA: TGTGCCAGCAGTGACTCGGGCGGGGGGGTTAATGAGCAGTTCTTC
V: TRBV7-9; D: -; size: -; J: TRBJ2-7; CDR3: CAPSWRHGGSHEQYF; DNA: TGTGCCCCTAGTTGGCGTCACGGAGGCTCCCACGAGCAGTACTTC
V: TRBV6-1; D: -; size: few; J: TRBJ2-5; CDR3: CASSEGLHLEETQYF; DNA: TGTGCCAGCAGCGAGGGACTGCATTTAGAAGAGACCCAGTACTTC
V: TRBV6-5; D: TRBD2; size: many; J: TRBJ2-7; CDR3: CASSDGNSGRYEQYF; DNA: TGTGCCAGCAGTGACGGAAATAGCGGGAGGTACGAGCAGTACTTC
V: TRBV29-1; D: -; size: many; J: TRBJ1-1; CDR3: CSVGQRNTEAFF; DNA: TGCAGCGTCGGACAGAGGAACACTGAAGCTTTCTTT
V: TRBV7-8; D: -; size: -; J: TRBJ1-5; CDR3: CASSPVLMGDYQPQHF; DNA: TGTGCCAGCAGCCCCGTTTTAATGGGGGATTATCAGCCCCAGCATTTT
V: TRBV7-9; D: TRBD1; size: -; J: TRBJ2-1; CDR3: CASSPSLRGLHEQFF; DNA: TGTGCCAGCAGCCCCTCTCTCAGGGGGTTGCATGAGCAGTTCTTC
V: TRBV11-2; D: -; size: few; J: TRBJ2-1; CDR3: CASSPHRANEQFF; DNA: TGTGCCAGCAGCCCACACAGGGCTAATGAGCAGTTCTTC
V: TRBV11-1; D: TRBD2; size: -; J: TRBJ2-3; CDR3: CASSLVAGGSTDTQYF; DNA: TGTGCCAGCAGCTTAGTCGCGGGGGGTAGCACAGATACGCAGTATTTT
V: TRBV5-1; D: -; size: -; J: TRBJ1-6; CDR3: CASRAGDSPLHF; DNA: TGCGCCAGCAGGGCAGGGGATTCACCCCTCCACTTT
V: TRBV29-1; D: -; size: few; J: TRBJ2-1; CDR3: CSVEGYSSYNEQFF; DNA: TGCAGCGTTGAAGGTTATAGCTCCTACAATGAGCAGTTCTTC
V: TRBV7-2; D: -; size: many; J: TRBJ2-3; CDR3: CASSLYGTHRPDTQYF; DNA: TGTGCCAGCAGCTTATACGGGACCCATCGCCCAGATACGCAGTATTTT
V: TRBV5-1; D: -; size: few; J: TRBJ1-1; CDR3: CASSRDPDTEAFF; DNA: TGCGCCAGCAGCCGGGACCCCGACACTGAAGCTTTCTTT
V: TRBV27; D: -; size: few; J: TRBJ2-7; CDR3: CASSLAGREQYF; DNA: TGTGCCAGCAGTTTAGCAGGGAGGGAGCAGTACTTC
V: TRBV29-1; D: -; size: -; J: TRBJ1-1; CDR3: CSVVWTTEAFF; DNA: TGCAGCGTTGTATGGACCACTGAAGCTTTCTTT
V: TRBV29-1; D: -; size: few; J: TRBJ1-1; CDR3: CSVHNGRTEAFF; DNA: TGCAGCGTCCACAATGGGCGGACTGAAGCTTTCTTT
V: TRBV20-1; D: -; size: many; J: TRBJ1-1; CDR3: CSANGEVTEAFF; DNA: TGCAGTGCTAATGGGGAGGTCACTGAAGCTTTCTTT
V: TRBV11-2; D: TRBD1; size: many; J: TRBJ2-1; CDR3: CASSLAGQAQF; DNA: TGTGCCAGCAGCTTAGCGGGACAGGCTCAGTTC
V: TRBV12-3/TRBV12-4; D: -; size: -; J: TRBJ2-6; CDR3: CASSSDTFVLTF; DNA: TGTGCCAGCAGTTCGGACACATTCGTCCTGACTTTC
V: TRBV19; D: -; size: many; J: TRBJ2-7; CDR3: CASSTTSSAYEQYF; DNA: TGTGCCAGTAGTACGACAAGTTCCGCCTACGAGCAGTACTTC
V: TRBV19; D: -; size: many; J: TRBJ2-1; CDR3: CASSILSAPRSYNEQFF; DNA: TGTGCCAGTAGTATTCTAAGCGCCCCACGCTCCTACAATGAGCAGTTCTTC
V: TRBV18; D: TRBD1; size: few; J: TRBJ1-5; CDR3: CASSPGQGLNQPQHF; DNA: TGTGCCAGCTCACCCGGACAGGGTCTCAATCAGCCCCAGCATTTT
V: TRBV6-6; D: TRBD1; size: few; J: TRBJ2-1; CDR3: CASRGPGQGGHEQFF; DNA: TGTGCCAGCAGAGGCCCGGGACAGGGGGGCCATGAGCAGTTCTTC
V: TRBV20-1; D: TRBD1; size: -; J: TRBJ2-3; CDR3: CSALRTRGDTQYF; DNA: TGCAGTGCACTTCGGACCAGGGGGGATACGCAGTATTTT
V: TRBV19; D: TRBD1; size: few; J: TRBJ2-7; CDR3: CASSLGQRHEQYF; DNA: TGTGCCAGTAGTCTGGGACAGCGCCACGAGCAGTACTTC
V: TRBV5-1; D: -; size: many; J: TRBJ1-3; CDR3: CASSLDSPAGNTIYF; DNA: TGCGCCAGCAGCTTGGACAGTCCCGCTGGAAACACCATATATTTT